This T cell receptor (beta chain) appears in the sequencing data of a study of T cell responses to AZD1222 COVID-19 vaccine (dated by TCRdb to about 2021). At the level of the whole study: AZD1222 recipients with second doses at about 4 weeks or about 12 weeks were pooled, because spike-specific TCR depth and breadth did not differ between schedules. TCR sequencing was performed for 230 to 250 trial participants, of whom about 200 were given two doses of AZD1222 and approximately 26 were given two doses of MenACWY control vaccine. Trial participants were enrolled by age into 18-55, 56-69 and 70-plus year subgroups, with roughly 150, 30 and 60 TCR-sequenced participants respectively. What the work shows at the level of the full study, not this receptor alone: No day 14 peak-response samples were available, so repertoires were characterized only after the peak T cell response. The vaccine-associated CD4 TCRs covered the entire spike protein, and the dominant responses fell in regions 160-218 and 743-854. Epitopes outside the regions mutated in the B.1.351 and B.1.1.7 variants were reportedly recognized by nearly half of the unique spike-specific TCRs. In the small 56-69-year group, the increase in depth fell short of significance, most likely because of low power. A significant rise in spike-specific TCR breadth and depth was observed after two AZD1222 doses relative to day 0 and relative to MenACWY recipients. Most participants were white British and females outnumbered males, and the authors suggested that clonal diversity may have been underestimated. Conclusions about previously exposed vaccinees were limited because only 6 or 7 AZD1222 recipients were SARS-CoV-2 seropositive at baseline.

Taken with the paper, the label for time point translates to: baseline before first vaccination. Vaccinee samples were obtained from the UK trials COV001 and COV002, which included a single-blind randomized controlled phase 2/3 trial of AZD1222 (ChAdOx1 nCoV-19) in healthy adults. For TCRbeta chain sequencing, PBMC samples from trial participants were taken at day 0 and at day 28 after the second dose. Worth noting for this clone: Its antigen remains undetermined. No base quality information exists; no much larger clone differs at one position.

CDR1 and CDR2 were assigned from the germline V gene as SNHLY and FYNNEI. Inclusive of the bounding cysteine and phenylalanine, the CDR3 is 14 residues long. Only the CDR3 part of the read is kept: 42 bases, read in frame from the first base. V lost 7 bases and J lost 0 bases; the stretch between them is 10 bases long. The CDR3 regions of human TCRbeta chains were analyzed by immunosequencing. The paper's data handling went like this. TCRs in the repertoires were matched against a reference library of SARS-CoV-2-specific TCRs that had been generated with the MIRA antigen-specificity platform. Breadth was defined as the fraction of unique TCRs that were SARS-CoV-2-associated. Depth was defined as the fraction of total T cells that were SARS-CoV-2-associated. Using the MIRA data, every spike-specific TCR was mapped to the spike region that the TCR reacted to and assigned to either a CD4 or a CD8 class. Log10-transformed breadth and depth values were compared by one-way ANOVA with Sidak's multiple comparisons tests. Here the immuneACCESS table is served through TCRdb, limited to in-frame sequences with V and J called. Missing clones are a known gap in these copies; in checked studies unresolved V genes cover under half, and the rest lacks a known reason. That table gives V, J and clone size, and the DNA gave D and trimming. This sample comprises over 100,000 clones, just under 95% of them detected only once. Clones ranked in the top ten supply around 7% of the sample.

The chain joins TRBV2 to TRBJ2-1; a tentative D match to TRBD2 spans 6 bases. The sequence was obtained from an adult in good health. The sequencing here drew on peripheral blood, taken on day 0 of AZD1222 vaccination. The CDR3 is CASMVADSYNEQFF. The DNA sequence is TGTGCCAGCATGGTAGCGGACTCCTACAATGAGCAGTTCTTC.